This TCR beta chain emerged from a study of cytomegalovirus exposure and HLA in healthy donors (TCRdb year 2017). Context from the whole study: According to an earlier analysis of around 600 of the donors, roughly 180 million T cells yielded 120 million or so unique TCR beta sequences and more than 250 Gb of sequence data. Both class I and class II loci were covered by HLA typing, at four-digit resolution. A separate validation cohort of approximately 130 different subjects was used in addition to the roughly 720-subject first cohort. Among about 400 genotyped donors of the cohort, an average of about 220,000 unique TCR beta nucleotide sequences was sequenced per donor, of which roughly 17% were non-productive. Among the approximately 400 genotyped donors, approximately 77% belonged to the genetic ancestry cluster associated with self-reported Caucasian donors. To predict cytomegalovirus infection status, the study combined high-throughput TCR immunosequencing, statistical association of individual TCRs with disease status, and machine learning. The T cell repertoires of roughly 660 subjects were profiled by immunosequencing and related to cytomegalovirus serostatus. To study patterns of TCR occurrence, a later analysis re-analyzed previously published TCR beta repertoires from 700 or so donors and added high-resolution HLA genotyping. A later genetic analysis took genome-wide SNP genotypes for about 65% of the 666 donors and used that subset as a discovery cohort. An earlier analysis of roughly 600 of the donors used high-throughput TCR beta sequencing to judge whether each TCR beta V gene segment behaved as functional or pseudogenic. The number of typed donors differed by locus: roughly 620-630 for A, B, C, DRB1 and DQB1; 500 to 550 for DQA1; fewer than 610 for DPA1; and around 470 for DPB1. The later analysis used no new phenotypic data to find candidate immune exposures, relying instead on TCR beta sequences and their occurrence across donors. The study aimed to test whether signatures of past pathogen exposure could be identified by cataloging public T cell receptors. Donor age, sex, ethnicity and CMV serostatus were compiled alongside the repertoire data. Because of strong linkage in the cohort, roughly five DR-DQ haplotypes were treated as single units for association and clustering. All discovery cohort repertoires had been generated on a single sequencing platform. An early release covering approximately 600 HLA-typed donors comprised 300 to 350 gigabases of sequencing data and some 79 million unique TCR sequences.

V is pared back by 6 bases and J by 0 bases, with 16 bases lying between the germline termini. Sequences SQVTM (CDR1) and ANQGSEA (CDR2) are obtained from the germline V gene. From its cysteine to its phenylalanine, the CDR3 spans 15 amino acids. Just CDR3 DNA is preserved here, 45 bases in frame from base 1. The cohort was made up of about 610 healthy bone marrow donors. At the time of sampling, every cohort member was nominally healthy, though immune exposures that went unrecorded were likely present. The donor was CMV seropositive and was included in the group of almost 300 seropositive cohort members. A peripheral blood sample was collected from each donor, and TCR beta sequencing was performed on peripheral blood mononuclear cells. The Qiagen DNeasy Blood Extraction Kit was used to extract genomic DNA from the blood cell samples. Details on this clone: The antigen it recognizes is unknown. It has no much larger one-base neighbor in the sample; base qualities were not kept.

Here is what the overall study found, with its caveats: Only TCR beta chains were sequenced in this cohort, and the absence of alpha or paired-chain data limited detectable features. Compared with equally common non-associated chains, HLA-associated TCR beta chains in a later analysis were more clonally expanded and had lower generation probabilities. HLA typing was unavailable for some donors at each locus, so association tests used only the typed subset. In a later genetic analysis, fewer N-insertions in productive TCRs were reported among donors in an Asian-associated ancestry cluster than the 666-donor mean. In the study, roughly 160 TCR beta chains were listed as associated with cytomegalovirus. Roughly 15 rarely observed V segments, including chromosome 9 orphons, were excluded from the earlier analysis of approximately 500 of the donors because counts were too low. In a later analysis, most CMV-associated TCR beta chains were found to appear HLA-restricted, with HLA associations seemingly driven largely by CMV exposure. Because the 87-base-pair reads could not distinguish some IMGT-functional V segments, including TRBV6-2 and TRBV6-3, those segments were excluded. Most TCR sequences were seen in very few donors, while some public TCRs were found in many individuals. The classifier was reported to diagnose cytomegalovirus status with high specificity and sensitivity in both the original cohort and the validation cohort. In a later analysis, the rate of TCR association differed among HLA loci, with DRB1 alleles having the most associated TCRs and HLA-C alleles having the fewest. The presence/absence analyses assumed that sequencing depth was roughly uniform across donors, and that assumption may not be true. Several of the top co-occurrence clusters appeared to be linked to parvovirus B19, influenza, CMV and Epstein-Barr virus, according to a later analysis. In an earlier analysis of some 500 of the donors, most TCR beta V segments were observed in productive rearrangements about 90% or about 30% of the time, broadly matching IMGT annotations. In vitro tests confirmed that a few of the cytomegalovirus-associated TCR beta chains recognize cytomegalovirus antigens. When HLA alleles, especially DR and DQ, strongly co-occurred, TCR associations were difficult to assign to individual alleles. A further reported finding was that TCR beta sequences accurately predicted the HLA-A and HLA-B alleles for most subjects in the first cohort. Correlated functional status among segregating V segments might reflect linkage disequilibrium, but an unknown experimental factor could not be ruled out. The only immune exposure information available for the cohort was CMV serostatus. V-gene and J-gene trimming of TCR beta chains was associated with a missense DCLRE1C variant in a later genetic analysis, and the association was replicated in an independent cohort. The authors suggested that the approach could potentially be extended to other disease states and immunological phenotypes. A later analysis associated roughly 17,000 TCR beta sequences with specific HLA alleles at a false discovery rate of 0.05. A cluster of highly shared sequence variants was judged likely to be a technical artifact of the sequencing pipeline.

The library was obtained by the immunoSEQ multiplex PCR assay. For the multiplex PCR, a mixture combining 60 forward primers for TCR Vbeta segments and 13 reverse primers for TCR Jbeta segments was used. Amplification of the CDR3 region of rearranged TCR beta genes was performed with a multiplex PCR assay on genomic DNA. Amplified TCR beta libraries were sequenced as 87-base-pair reads on the Illumina HiSeq System. In the original analysis: A later analysis tallied roughly 76 million unique TCR beta chains across the approximately 670 repertoires, and 10 million to 11 million of those chains were shared by two or more donors. To remove PCR and sequencing errors, raw reads were error-corrected and collapsed into unique sequences using a nearest-neighbor algorithm that merged closely related sequences. V, D and J gene segments were assigned by aligning CDR3 sequences to IMGT reference sequences. For a sequence to be retained, a match of at least six nucleotides was required to both a V gene segment and a J gene segment. A rearrangement counted as productive if the CDR3 had no stop codons and remained in frame with V and J, and every other rearrangement counted as non-productive. CDR3 was defined by IMGT convention, running from the second conserved V-encoded cysteine to the conserved J-encoded phenylalanine. Sequences without an unambiguous match to a single V gene segment were excluded from the earlier analysis of over 500 of the donors. An earlier analysis of 587 of the donors classified V segments as functional when productive rearrangements were above 56.7% and as segregating when the standard deviation between donors was above 5%. A statistical classification framework was built to diagnose cytomegalovirus status from the catalog of TCR beta chain sequences. In a later analysis, TCR nucleotide sequences were compared against IMGT/GENE-DB human TR gene sequences so that V and J genes could be assigned. The TCRdist pipeline was used in a later analysis to assign CDR3 sequences and most-parsimonious VDJ recombination scenarios. A later analysis defined each TCR beta chain by its CDR3 amino acid sequence plus V-gene family, and excluded reads lacking a unique V-gene family. In a later analysis, approximately 640 highly shared, low-generation-probability nucleotide sequences were removed to address suspected cross-contamination and a sequencing artifact. In a later analysis, a clonal expansion index was calculated for each public chain from normalized within-repertoire ranks of inferred template counts. In a later analysis, generation probabilities were computed with a VDJ recombination model fitted to out-of-frame rearrangements, and the resulting probabilities were checked against IGoR. A later analysis scored TCR-TCR, TCR-HLA and TCR-CMV co-occurrence with hypergeometric tests, applying a repertoire-size bias correction to TCR pairs. In a later analysis, false discovery rates were estimated by permuting HLA or CMV assignments 20 times. In a later analysis, co-occurring TCRs were grouped with DBSCAN, and TCRdist sequence similarity was added when clustering was performed within HLA-allele-positive subsets. For co-occurrence clustering, repertoires with fewer than 30,000 or more than 120,000 public chains were excluded, along with five repertoires with anomalous nucleotide sharing. TCRdb re-hosts the immuneACCESS table, in-frame sequences only. Its copies lack some clones; in the studies checked, an unresolved V gene accounts for under half of them, and the cause for the rest is not known. V and J calls and clone size are copied from that table; D and trimming were computed from the DNA. The sample data list under 250,000 clones, and around four fifths of these were observed just once. The leading ten clones occupy 10% to 13% of the sample.

This TCR was sampled from a woman in her fifties or sixties in good health and CMV-seropositive. Sequencing input: PBMCs. Recombination linked TRBV29-1 to TRBJ2-3, with TRBD2 as a weak D call on 6 bases. The CDR3 sequence is CSVAPGVGSTDTQYF. The DNA sequence follows: TGCAGCGTAGCCCCGGGGGTGGGAAGCACAGATACGCAGTATTTT.